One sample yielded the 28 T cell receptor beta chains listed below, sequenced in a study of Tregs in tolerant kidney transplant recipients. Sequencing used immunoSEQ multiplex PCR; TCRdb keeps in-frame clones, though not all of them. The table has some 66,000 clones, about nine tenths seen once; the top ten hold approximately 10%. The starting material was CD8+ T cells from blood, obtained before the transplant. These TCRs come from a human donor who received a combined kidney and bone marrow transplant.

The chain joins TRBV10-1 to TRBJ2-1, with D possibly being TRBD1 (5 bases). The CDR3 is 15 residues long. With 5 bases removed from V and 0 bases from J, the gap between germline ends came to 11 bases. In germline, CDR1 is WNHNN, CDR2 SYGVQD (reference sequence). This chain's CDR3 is CASSLQVSSYNEQFF. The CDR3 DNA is TGCGCCAGCAGTTTACAGGTGAGCTCCTACAATGAGCAGTTCTTC.

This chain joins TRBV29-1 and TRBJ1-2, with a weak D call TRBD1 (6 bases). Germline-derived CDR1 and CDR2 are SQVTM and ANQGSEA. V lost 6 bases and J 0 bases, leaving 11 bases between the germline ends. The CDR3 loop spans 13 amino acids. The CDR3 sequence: CSVGGTTNYGYTF. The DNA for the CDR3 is TGCAGCGTGGGGGGGACAACTAACTATGGCTACACCTTC.

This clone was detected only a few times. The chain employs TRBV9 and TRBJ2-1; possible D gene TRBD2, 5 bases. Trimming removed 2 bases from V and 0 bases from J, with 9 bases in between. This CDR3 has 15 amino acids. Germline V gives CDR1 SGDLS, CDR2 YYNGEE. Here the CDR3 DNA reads TGTGCCAGCAGCGTCGGGGAAAGCTCCTACAATGAGCAGTTCTTC. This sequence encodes CASSVGESSYNEQFF.

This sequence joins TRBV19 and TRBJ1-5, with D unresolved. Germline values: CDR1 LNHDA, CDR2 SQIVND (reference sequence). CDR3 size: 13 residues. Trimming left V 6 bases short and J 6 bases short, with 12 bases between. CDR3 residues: CASSPIRSQPQHF. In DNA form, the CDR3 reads TGTGCCAGTAGCCCCATCCGGAGTCAGCCCCAGCATTTT.

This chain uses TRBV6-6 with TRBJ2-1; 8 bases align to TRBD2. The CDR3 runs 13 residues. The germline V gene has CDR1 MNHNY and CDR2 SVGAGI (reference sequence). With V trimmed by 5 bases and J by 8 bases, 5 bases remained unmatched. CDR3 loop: CASSTGLAYEQFF. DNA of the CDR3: TGTGCCAGCAGTACCGGACTAGCCTATGAGCAGTTCTTC.

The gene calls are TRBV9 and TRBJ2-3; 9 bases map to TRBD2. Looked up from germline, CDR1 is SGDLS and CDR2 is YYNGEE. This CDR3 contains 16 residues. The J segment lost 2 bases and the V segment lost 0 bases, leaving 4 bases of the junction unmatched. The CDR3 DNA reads TGTGCCAGCAGCGTAGCGAGCGGGGGGATCACAGATACGCAGTATTTT. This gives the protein CASSVASGGITDTQYF.

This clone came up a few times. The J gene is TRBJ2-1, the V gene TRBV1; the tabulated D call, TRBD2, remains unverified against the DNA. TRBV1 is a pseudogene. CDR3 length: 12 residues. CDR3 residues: CTSRTSGRAGVF. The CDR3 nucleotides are TGCACCAGCAGAACTAGCGGGAGGGCCGGGGTCTTC.

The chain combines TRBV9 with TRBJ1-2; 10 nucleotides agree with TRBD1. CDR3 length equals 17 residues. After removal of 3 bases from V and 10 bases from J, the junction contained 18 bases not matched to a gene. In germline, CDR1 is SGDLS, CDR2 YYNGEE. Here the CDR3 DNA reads TGTGCCAGCAGCGAATCTAAGACAGGGGGCCTAACTAGGACCTACACCTTC. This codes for CASSESKTGGLTRTYTF.

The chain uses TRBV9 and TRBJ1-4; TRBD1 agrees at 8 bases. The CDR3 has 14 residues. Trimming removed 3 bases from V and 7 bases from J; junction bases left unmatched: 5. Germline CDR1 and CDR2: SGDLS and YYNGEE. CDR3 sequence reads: CASSATGAGEKLFF. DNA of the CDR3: TGTGCCAGCAGCGCGACAGGGGCCGGTGAAAAACTGTTTTTT.

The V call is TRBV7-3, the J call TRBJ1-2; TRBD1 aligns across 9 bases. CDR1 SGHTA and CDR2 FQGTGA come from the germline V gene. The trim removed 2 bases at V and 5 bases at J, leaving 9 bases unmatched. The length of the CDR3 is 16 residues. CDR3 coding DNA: TGTGCCAGCAGCTTATGTGGGACAGGGACTGTATATGGCTACACCTTC. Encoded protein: CASSLCGTGTVYGYTF.

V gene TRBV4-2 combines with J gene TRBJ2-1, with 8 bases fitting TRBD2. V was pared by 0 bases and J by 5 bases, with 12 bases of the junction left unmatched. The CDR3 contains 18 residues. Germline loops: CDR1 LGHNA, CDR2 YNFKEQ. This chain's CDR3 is CASSQDPKAGVKDNEQFF. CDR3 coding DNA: TGTGCCAGCAGCCAAGACCCTAAAGCGGGAGTTAAAGACAATGAGCAGTTCTTC.

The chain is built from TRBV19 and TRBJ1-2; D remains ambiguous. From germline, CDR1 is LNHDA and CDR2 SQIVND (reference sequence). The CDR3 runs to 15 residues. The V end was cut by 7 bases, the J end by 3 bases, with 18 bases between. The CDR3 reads CASTSKEAGDYGYTF. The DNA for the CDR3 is TGTGCCAGTACCAGCAAAGAGGCCGGAGACTATGGCTACACCTTC.

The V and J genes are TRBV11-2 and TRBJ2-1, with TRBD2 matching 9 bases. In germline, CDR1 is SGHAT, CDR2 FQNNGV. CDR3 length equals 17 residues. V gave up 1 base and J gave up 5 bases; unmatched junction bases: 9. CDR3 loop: CASSLVFSSGINNEQFF. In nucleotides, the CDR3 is TGTGCCAGCAGCTTAGTTTTTTCTAGCGGGATCAACAATGAGCAGTTCTTC.

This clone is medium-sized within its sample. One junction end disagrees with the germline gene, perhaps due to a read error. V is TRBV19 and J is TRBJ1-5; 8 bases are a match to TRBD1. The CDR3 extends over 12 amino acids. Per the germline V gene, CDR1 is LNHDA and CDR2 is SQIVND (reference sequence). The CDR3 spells CASSLRGQAPDF. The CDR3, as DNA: TGTGCCAGTAGTCTAAGGGGACAGGCCCCGGATTTT.

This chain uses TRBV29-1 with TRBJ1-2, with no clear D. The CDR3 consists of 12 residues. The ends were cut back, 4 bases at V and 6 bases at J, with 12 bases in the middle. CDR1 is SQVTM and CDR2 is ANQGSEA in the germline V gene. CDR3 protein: CSVVGENHGYTF. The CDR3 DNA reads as TGCAGCGTTGTTGGGGAGAACCATGGCTACACCTTC.

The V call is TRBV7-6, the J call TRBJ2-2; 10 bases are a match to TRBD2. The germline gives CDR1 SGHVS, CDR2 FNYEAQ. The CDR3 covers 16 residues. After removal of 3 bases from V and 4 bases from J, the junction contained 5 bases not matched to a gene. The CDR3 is CASSFLAGEITGELFF. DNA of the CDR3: TGTGCCAGCAGCTTTCTAGCGGGAGAGATCACCGGGGAGCTGTTTTTT.

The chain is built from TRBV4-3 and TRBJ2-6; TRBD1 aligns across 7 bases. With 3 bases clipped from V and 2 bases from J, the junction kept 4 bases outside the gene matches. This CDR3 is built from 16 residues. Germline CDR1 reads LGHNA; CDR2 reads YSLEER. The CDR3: CASSQLTGAGANVLTF. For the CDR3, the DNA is TGCGCCAGCAGCCAGCTAACAGGGGCTGGGGCCAACGTCCTGACTTTC.

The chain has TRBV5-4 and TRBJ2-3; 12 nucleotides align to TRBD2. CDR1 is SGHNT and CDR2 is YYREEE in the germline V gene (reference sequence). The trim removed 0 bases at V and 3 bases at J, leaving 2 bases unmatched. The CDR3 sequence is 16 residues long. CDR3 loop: CASSLGTSGTTDTQYF. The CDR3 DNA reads TGTGCCAGCAGCTTGGGGACTAGCGGGACGACAGATACGCAGTATTTT.

DNA for the CDR3: TGTGCCAGCAGTTCAACATTATACAATGAGCAGTTCTTC. Amino acid sequence: CASSSTLYNEQFF. The chain employs TRBV6-6 and TRBJ2-1, with D hard to call. Between the trimmed V and J ends, which lost 4 bases and 4 bases, there was a span of 8 bases. Germline-derived CDR1 and CDR2 are MNHNY and SVGAGI (reference sequence). CDR3 length: 13 amino acids.

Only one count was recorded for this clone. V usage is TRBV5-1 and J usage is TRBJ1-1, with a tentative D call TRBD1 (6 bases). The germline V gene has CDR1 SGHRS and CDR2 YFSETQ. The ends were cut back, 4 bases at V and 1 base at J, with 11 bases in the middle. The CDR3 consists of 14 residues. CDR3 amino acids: CASSRAQGNTEAFF. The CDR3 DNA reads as TGCGCCAGCAGCCGGGCACAGGGGAACACTGAAGCTTTCTTT.

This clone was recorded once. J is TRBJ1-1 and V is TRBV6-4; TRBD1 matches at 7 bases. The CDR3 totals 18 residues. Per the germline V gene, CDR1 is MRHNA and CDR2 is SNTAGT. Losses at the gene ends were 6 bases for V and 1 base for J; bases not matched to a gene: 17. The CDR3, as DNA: TGTGCCAGCAGACAGAAAACAGGGGTGTCCTTGGGGAACACTGAAGCTTTCTTT. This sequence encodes CASRQKTGVSLGNTEAFF.

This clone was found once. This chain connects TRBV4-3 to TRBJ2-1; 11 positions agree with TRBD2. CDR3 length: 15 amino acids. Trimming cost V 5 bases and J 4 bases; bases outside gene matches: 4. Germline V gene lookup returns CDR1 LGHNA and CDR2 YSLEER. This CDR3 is CASSLTSGDYNEQFF. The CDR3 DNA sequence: TGCGCCAGCAGCTTGACTAGCGGGGATTACAATGAGCAGTTCTTC.

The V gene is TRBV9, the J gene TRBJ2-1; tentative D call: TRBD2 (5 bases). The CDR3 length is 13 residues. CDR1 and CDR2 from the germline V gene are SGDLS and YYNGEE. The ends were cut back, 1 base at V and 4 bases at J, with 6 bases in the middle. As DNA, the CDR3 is TGTGCCAGCAGCGTAACGGGATACAATGAGCAGTTCTTC. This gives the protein CASSVTGYNEQFF.

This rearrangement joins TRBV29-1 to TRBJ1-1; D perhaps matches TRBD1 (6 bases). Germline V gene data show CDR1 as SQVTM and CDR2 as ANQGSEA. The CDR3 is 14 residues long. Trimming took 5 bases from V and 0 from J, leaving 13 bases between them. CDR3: CSVPYTGMNTEAFF. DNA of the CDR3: TGCAGCGTTCCTTATACAGGGATGAACACTGAAGCTTTCTTT. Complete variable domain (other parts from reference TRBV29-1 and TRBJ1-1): SAVISQKPSRDICQRGTSLTIQCQVDSQVTMMFWYRQQPGQSLTLIATANQGSEATYESGFVIDKFPISRPNLTFSTLTVSNMSPEDSSIYLCSVPYTGMNTEAFFGQGTRLTVV.

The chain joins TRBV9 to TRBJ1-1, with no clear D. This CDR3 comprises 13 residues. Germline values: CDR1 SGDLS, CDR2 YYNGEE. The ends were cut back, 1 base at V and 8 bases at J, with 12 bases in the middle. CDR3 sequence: CASSVTGGDEAFF. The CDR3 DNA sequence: TGTGCCAGCAGCGTAACCGGCGGAGACGAAGCTTTCTTT.

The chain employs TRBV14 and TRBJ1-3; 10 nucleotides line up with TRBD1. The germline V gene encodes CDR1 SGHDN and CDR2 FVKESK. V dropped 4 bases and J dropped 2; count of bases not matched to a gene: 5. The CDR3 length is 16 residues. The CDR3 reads CASSPGQGNTGNTIYF. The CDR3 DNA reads TGTGCCAGCAGCCCGGGACAGGGGAATACTGGAAACACCATATATTTT.

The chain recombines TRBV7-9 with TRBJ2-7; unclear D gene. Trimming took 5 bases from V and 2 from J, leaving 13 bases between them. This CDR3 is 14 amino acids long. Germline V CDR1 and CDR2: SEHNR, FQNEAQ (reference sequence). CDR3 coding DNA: TGTGCCAGCAGCCCCGAGATTCGCGCCTACGAGCAGTACTTC. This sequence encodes CASSPEIRAYEQYF.

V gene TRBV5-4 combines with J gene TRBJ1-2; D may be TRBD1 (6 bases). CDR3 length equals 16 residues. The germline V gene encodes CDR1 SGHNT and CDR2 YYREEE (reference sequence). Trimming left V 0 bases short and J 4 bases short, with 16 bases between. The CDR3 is CASSLEGQGITYGYTF. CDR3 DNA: TGTGCCAGCAGCTTGGAGGGGCAGGGGATTACCTATGGCTACACCTTC.